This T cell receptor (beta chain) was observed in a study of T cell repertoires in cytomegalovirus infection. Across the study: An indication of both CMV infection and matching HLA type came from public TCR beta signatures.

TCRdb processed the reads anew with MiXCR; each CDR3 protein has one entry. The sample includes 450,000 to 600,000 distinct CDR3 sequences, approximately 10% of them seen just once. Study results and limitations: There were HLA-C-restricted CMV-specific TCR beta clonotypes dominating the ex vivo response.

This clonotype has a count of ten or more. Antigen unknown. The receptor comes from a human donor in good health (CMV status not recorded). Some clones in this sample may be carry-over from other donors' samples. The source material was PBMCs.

The CDR3 sequence: CASSPHGTTNTEAFF. The CDR3 region has the DNA TGTGCCAGCAGCCCCCACGGGACAACTAACACTGAAGCTTTCTTT. V is TRBV7-8 and J is TRBJ1-1; TRBD1 is a possible D gene (6 bases). Germline CDR1 is SGHVS and CDR2 is FQNEAQ. The CDR3 has 15 residues. V was cut by 5 bases and J by 2 bases, with 15 bases left in between.